The 5 T cell receptor beta chains below come from one sample, sequenced in a study of shared clonotypes between healthy human individuals. Profiled with immunoSEQ multiplex PCR; TCRdb holds only in-frame clones, not every one. The sample carries about 500,000 clones, 77% recorded once. The source material was PBMCs. The receptors derive from a woman aged 40 to 50 in good health. Some clones in this sample may be carry-over from other donors' samples.

This sequence joins TRBV4-1 and TRBJ1-2; a possible D gene is TRBD1 (5 bases). This CDR3 is built from 14 residues. V was pared by 0 bases and J by 8 bases, with 13 bases between. Germline CDR1 MGHRA, CDR2 YSYEKL. CDR3 in amino acids: CASSQEGTLAGYTF. The CDR3 DNA sequence: TGCGCCAGCAGCCAAGAAGGGACTCTTGCGGGCTACACCTTC.

Only one count was recorded for this clone. This chain joins TRBV27 and TRBJ1-5; D gene unclear. The germline CDR1 and CDR2 sequences are MNHEY and SMNVEV (reference sequence). V lost 2 bases and J 6 bases, leaving 8 bases between the germline ends. The CDR3 spans 13 residues. DNA of the CDR3: TGTGCCAGCAGTTTAGGCCCCCGTCAGCCCCAGCATTTT. It codes for CASSLGPRQPQHF.

V and J are TRBV6-1 and TRBJ1-2, with 7 bases identical to TRBD1. Germline loops: CDR1 MNHNS, CDR2 SASEGT. Trimming cost V 6 bases and J 4 bases; bases outside gene matches: 8. The CDR3 totals 14 residues. The DNA for the CDR3 is TGTGCCAGCAGGGAGGGGGCCGAGGGCTATGGCTACACCTTC. Encoded protein: CASREGAEGYGYTF.

Details on this clone: One base separates it from a far larger clone, so it is likely a read error. The V gene is TRBV28, the J gene TRBJ2-7; D is perhaps TRBD1 (6 bases). The CDR3 is 13 residues long. The V and J ends lost 3 bases and 3 bases respectively, with 9 bases between them. Germline loops: CDR1 MDHEN, CDR2 SYDVKM. CDR3 coding DNA: TGTGCCAGCAGTTTGGTCAGGGGCTACGAGCAGTACTTC. Amino acid sequence: CASSLVRGYEQYF.

This clone was observed many times. Other DNA sequences within the sample encode an identical CDR3. The chain combines TRBV30 with TRBJ1-1; D unresolved. The CDR3 is made up of 11 amino acids. Germline V CDR1 and CDR2: GTSNPN, SVGIG (reference sequence). Deletions cut 3 bases from V and 5 bases from J, with 7 bases between. The CDR3 spells CAWRFQTEAFF. For the CDR3, the DNA is TGTGCCTGGAGATTTCAGACTGAAGCTTTCTTT.